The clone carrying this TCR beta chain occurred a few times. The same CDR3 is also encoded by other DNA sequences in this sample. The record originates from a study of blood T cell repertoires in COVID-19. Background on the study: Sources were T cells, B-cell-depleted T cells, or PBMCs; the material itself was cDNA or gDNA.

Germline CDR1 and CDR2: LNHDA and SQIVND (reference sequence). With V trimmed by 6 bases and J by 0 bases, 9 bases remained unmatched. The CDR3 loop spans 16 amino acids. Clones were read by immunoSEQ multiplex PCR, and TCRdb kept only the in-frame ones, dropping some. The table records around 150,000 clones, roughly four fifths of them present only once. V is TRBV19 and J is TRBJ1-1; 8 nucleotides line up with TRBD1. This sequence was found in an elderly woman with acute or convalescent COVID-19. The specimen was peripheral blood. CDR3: CASRTGTGALNTEAFF. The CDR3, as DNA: TGTGCCAGTAGAACCGGGACAGGCGCTCTGAACACTGAAGCTTTCTTT.